The source of this T cell receptor beta chain is a study of blood T cell repertoires in COVID-19. Original handling: Scientists estimated how many nucleated cells there were by amplifying reference gene primers. Sequencing was performed with immunoSEQ multiplex PCR; in TCRdb, only in-frame clones are kept and a portion is missing. V and J calls and clone size are those listed in that table; D and trimming were worked out from the DNA. The sample holds fewer than 85,000 clones, roughly nine tenths seen once. This CDR3 is 13 amino acids long. Germline trimming cut 7 bases from V and 2 bases from J; bases unmatched to any gene: 3. Per the germline V gene, CDR1 is SQVTM and CDR2 is ANQGSEA.

The origin of this receptor is a human donor in a cohort sampled during active COVID-19. The rearrangement uses TRBV29-1 and TRBJ1-3; 9 nucleotides agree with TRBD1. Sequencing was carried out using peripheral blood. CDR3 region: CSGGQGPGNTIYF. The CDR3 DNA sequence: TGCAGCGGGGGACAGGGTCCTGGAAACACCATATATTTT.